The present entry profiles one T cell receptor (beta chain) with its context. The antigen is not known. The CDR3 is made up of 15 amino acids. V was cut by 0 bases and J by 7 bases, with 14 bases left in between. Germline lookup yields CDR1 SGDLS and CDR2 YYNGEE. PCR was performed a second time for 7 to 11 cycles using a sample-barcoded 5' primer and a J-beta primer mix. TCRdb reanalysed the 5' RACE reads using MiXCR and keeps one entry per CDR3 protein. The sample lists about 760,000 distinct CDR3 sequences; around 50% were seen once. The sample belongs to a study of blood T cells in healthy people across ages. Overall study results and limits: Age showed a roughly linear inverse relationship with TCR beta diversity per million T cells.

This TCR came from a man aged 40-49 years in good health. Source material: blood. The chain recombines TRBV9 with TRBJ2-1, with D perhaps matching TRBD1 (7 bases). The DNA of the CDR3 is TGTGCCAGCAGCGTAGATAGGTCAGGGGGGAATGAGCAGTTCTTC. The encoded protein is CASSVDRSGGNEQFF.